This T cell receptor beta chain came from a study of blood T cell repertoires in COVID-19. Across the whole study: The origin of the acute and convalescent COVID-19 samples was the United States, Italy and Spain. PBMCs, B-cell-depleted T cells, or T cells were the source of the cDNA or gDNA that made up the material.

Germline CDR1 and CDR2: SQVTM and ANQGSEA. CDR3 length: 13 residues. V lost 4 bases and J lost 2; bases outside the gene matches: 3. Study processing details: Amplifying reference gene primers gave estimates of nucleated cell counts. Sequencing used immunoSEQ multiplex PCR; TCRdb keeps in-frame clones, though not all of them. V, J and clone size are those of that table, while D and trimming were read from the DNA. The table shows about 47,000 clones, with 75% to 90% occurring only once. The V call is TRBV29-1, the J call TRBJ1-2, with TRBD1 identical over 8 bases. Input material: peripheral blood. The clonotype was recovered from a man between 60 and 70 years old with active COVID-19. This chain's CDR3 is CSVVRQGNYGYTF. For the CDR3, the DNA is TGCAGCGTTGTAAGACAGGGGAACTATGGCTACACCTTC.